The 25 T cell receptor beta chains below all came from one sample that was sequenced in a study of cytomegalovirus exposure and HLA in healthy donors. Primers: 60 Vbeta forward and 13 Jbeta reverse. This table comes from immunoSEQ multiplex PCR, and its TCRdb copy is limited to in-frame clones, with some not included. The sample includes 160,000 or so clones, about 79% of them seen just once. Sample: PBMCs. The receptor source for this set is a man in his fifties or sixties in good health and CMV-seropositive.

The chain employs TRBV28 and TRBJ1-5; 10 nucleotides agree with TRBD1. Germline lookup yields CDR1 MDHEN and CDR2 SYDVKM. The CDR3 extends over 16 amino acids. After removal of 5 bases from V and 4 bases from J, the junction contained 8 bases not matched to a gene. CDR3 in DNA: TGTGCCAGCAGTCACGGACAGGGGGGGGGAAATCAGCCCCAGCATTTT. Translated: CASSHGQGGGNQPQHF.

The chain recombines TRBV7-6 with TRBJ2-3, with TRBD1 identical over 7 bases. The CDR3 contains 15 residues. CDR1 and CDR2 from the germline V gene are SGHVS and FNYEAQ. The V and J ends lost 2 bases and 2 bases, in that order; junction bases with no gene match: 4. The CDR3, as DNA: TGTGCCAGCAGCTTACGGACAGGACCCACAGATACGCAGTATTTT. This codes for CASSLRTGPTDTQYF.

V gene TRBV2 combines with J gene TRBJ1-1; D not certain. CDR1 SNHLY and CDR2 FYNNEI come from the germline V gene. This CDR3 has 13 residues. V dropped 7 bases and J dropped 0 bases, with 9 bases sitting between them. The chain's CDR3 is CASTQIMNTEAFF. For the CDR3, the DNA is TGTGCCAGCACCCAGATTATGAACACTGAAGCTTTCTTT.

The genes are TRBV7-6 and TRBJ1-4; 7 nucleotides line up with TRBD1. Germline V gene lookup returns CDR1 SGHVS and CDR2 FNYEAQ. The V segment lost 1 base and the J segment 3 bases; nucleotides outside the gene matches: 5. The CDR3 sequence is 16 residues long. CDR3 amino acids: CASSLEGGWSNEKLFF. The CDR3 DNA follows: TGTGCCAGCAGCTTAGAAGGGGGCTGGTCTAATGAAAAACTGTTTTTT.

The V gene is TRBV30, the J gene TRBJ2-2; D gene ambiguous. CDR1 GTSNPN and CDR2 SVGIG come from the germline V gene (reference sequence). The CDR3 length is 13 residues. V was cut by 3 bases and J by 3 bases, with 8 bases left in between. The CDR3 spells CAWRTQYTGELFF. CDR3 bases: TGTGCCTGGAGAACACAGTACACCGGGGAGCTGTTTTTT.

This rearrangement joins TRBV25-1 to TRBJ2-2; 7 bases are shared with TRBD2. V lost 1 base to trimming and J lost 5 bases; unmatched junction nucleotides: 7. This CDR3 comprises 16 residues. Per germline, CDR1 MGHDK and CDR2 SYGVNS. Written as DNA, the CDR3 is TGTGCCAGCAGTGAATGGGGCGGGAGCGGTACCGGGGAGCTGTTTTTT. Encoded protein: CASSEWGGSGTGELFF.

The rearrangement links TRBV10-3 to TRBJ2-3; D perhaps matches TRBD1 (5 bases). The CDR3 has 14 amino acids. Germline V lookup: CDR1 ENHRY, CDR2 SYGVKD. V was trimmed by 6 bases and J by 0 bases, leaving 10 bases between them. The CDR3 DNA is TGTGCCATCAGAGGGGCCTTTAGCACAGATACGCAGTATTTT. Amino acid sequence: CAIRGAFSTDTQYF.

The V call is TRBV7-2, the J call TRBJ1-2; a weak D match, TRBD1 (5 bases). The CDR3 runs to 13 residues. V was trimmed by 3 bases and J by 8 bases, leaving 13 bases between them. Germline lookup yields CDR1 SGHTA and CDR2 FQGNSA. As DNA, the CDR3 is TGTGCCAGCAGCTTTATTGGGGCGCCCGGCTACACCTTC. Protein product: CASSFIGAPGYTF.

The gene calls are TRBV27 and TRBJ2-3; 12 bases are shared with TRBD2. CDR1 MNHEY and CDR2 SMNVEV come from the germline V gene (reference sequence). V lost 3 bases to trimming and J lost 6 bases; unmatched junction nucleotides: 10. CDR3 length: 17 amino acids. CDR3 sequence reads: CASSFPTSGRIPDTQYF. For the CDR3, the DNA is TGTGCCAGCAGTTTTCCCACTAGCGGGAGGATTCCGGATACGCAGTATTTT.

The chain carries TRBV6-6 and TRBJ1-2, with no clear D. Germline V gene data show CDR1 as MNHNY and CDR2 as SVGAGI (reference sequence). With 6 bases removed from V and 3 bases from J, the gap between germline ends came to 5 bases. The CDR3 is 11 residues long. CDR3 in DNA: TGTGCCAGCAGGGTAGACTATGGCTACACCTTC. It is translated as CASRVDYGYTF.

The chain uses TRBV4-1 and TRBJ1-2, with a weak D call TRBD1 (6 bases). V gave up 3 bases and J gave up 0 bases, with 20 bases separating them. CDR1 and CDR2 (germline): MGHRA, YSYEKL. The CDR3 has 18 residues. CDR3 amino acids: CASSHPGVGPTTNYGYTF. CDR3 sequence (DNA): TGCGCCAGCAGCCACCCAGGGGTAGGGCCGACGACTAACTATGGCTACACCTTC.

The chain uses TRBV19 and TRBJ1-2, with TRBD1 as a possible D gene (6 bases). CDR3 length: 16 residues. Trimming removed 4 bases at V and 8 bases at J, with 23 bases between. CDR1 and CDR2 from the germline V gene are LNHDA and SQIVND (reference sequence). The CDR3 sequence: CASSTTAGTRIKGYTF. CDR3 bases: TGTGCCAGTAGTACCACCGCAGGGACAAGGATTAAAGGCTACACCTTC.

This clone was observed a single time. V is TRBV6-1 and J is TRBJ1-5; possible D gene TRBD1, 6 bases. The CDR3 totals 14 residues. The germline V gene encodes CDR1 MNHNS and CDR2 SASEGT. V shed 6 bases and J shed 6 bases, with 15 bases lying between them. The DNA for the CDR3 is TGTGCCAGCAGGGGCGGGGGCTCCGGTCAGCCCCAGCATTTT. It translates to CASRGGGSGQPQHF.

The chain has TRBV27 and TRBJ2-3; D gene unclear. Germline V gene lookup returns CDR1 MNHEY and CDR2 SMNVEV (reference sequence). The CDR3 is 13 residues long. V dropped 5 bases and J dropped 5 bases, with 11 bases sitting between them. The CDR3 nucleotides are TGTGCCAGCAGTATTCGAGGATTAGATACGCAGTATTTT. This encodes CASSIRGLDTQYF.

The chain has TRBV5-1 and TRBJ1-6; 8 bases fit TRBD1. The CDR3 runs to 15 residues. Germline CDR1 is SGHRS and CDR2 is YFSETQ. J was trimmed by 7 bases and V by 4 bases; bases with no gene match: 7. The CDR3 DNA reads as TGCGCCAGCAGCACTGGGACAGGACAAAATTCACCCCTCCACTTT. Its protein is CASSTGTGQNSPLHF.

The V gene is TRBV30, the J gene TRBJ1-4; possibly TRBD1 for D (6 bases). Germline-derived CDR1 and CDR2 are GTSNPN and SVGIG (reference sequence). CDR3 length: 13 amino acids. Trimming took 5 bases from V and 5 from J, leaving 12 bases between them. The CDR3: CAWAGALNEKLFF. The CDR3 DNA sequence: TGTGCCTGGGCAGGGGCGCTGAATGAAAAACTGTTTTTT.

The CDR3 DNA reads TGTGCCAGTAGTACCCAAGGCGCGGGAGGGAGCGGTGAGCAGTTCTTC. This encodes CASSTQGAGGSGEQFF. The chain combines TRBV19 with TRBJ2-1, with TRBD2 matching 9 bases. The CDR3 covers 16 residues. Germline V gives CDR1 LNHDA, CDR2 SQIVND (reference sequence). The trim removed 4 bases at V and 9 bases at J, leaving 13 bases unmatched.

The genes are TRBV6-6 and TRBJ2-5, with 9 bases matching TRBD1. Germline trimming cut 6 bases from V and 4 bases from J; bases unmatched to any gene: 6. CDR1 is MNHNY, CDR2 SVGAGI, per germline (reference sequence). The CDR3 runs 14 residues. The CDR3 region has the DNA TGTGCCAGCAGGATACAGGGGGCAGGAGAGACCCAGTACTTC. Encoded protein: CASRIQGAGETQYF.

This clone was counted a few times. The rearrangement links TRBV6-1 to TRBJ2-1; tentative D call: TRBD1 (6 bases). Germline V CDR1 and CDR2: MNHNS, SASEGT. V was trimmed by 5 bases and J by 4 bases, leaving 12 bases between them. The CDR3 loop spans 14 amino acids. CDR3 DNA: TGTGCCAGCAGTTCCTGGACAGAATACAATGAGCAGTTCTTC. This sequence encodes CASSSWTEYNEQFF.

This chain links TRBV11-2 with TRBJ2-7; D possibly corresponds to TRBD1 (5 bases). The CDR3 is 13 amino acids. CDR1 and CDR2 (germline): SGHAT, FQNNGV. Trimming left V 1 base short and J 7 bases short, with 11 bases between. For the CDR3, the DNA is TGTGCCAGCAGCTTAGTGGGCAGGGAAGAGCAGTACTTC. Amino acids: CASSLVGREEQYF.

This chain joins TRBV7-2 and TRBJ2-5, with 8 bases that match TRBD1. Germline trimming cut 5 bases from V and 5 bases from J; bases unmatched to any gene: 4. CDR1 is SGHTA and CDR2 is FQGNSA in the germline V gene. The CDR3 covers 13 residues. The CDR3 here is CASSRDRGETQYF. DNA of the CDR3: TGTGCCAGCAGCCGCGACAGGGGTGAGACCCAGTACTTC.

This CDR3 reads CASSQDSGLVGYYEQYV. The CDR3 bases are TGCGCCAGCAGCCAAGATTCGGGACTAGTGGGGTATTACGAGCAGTACGTC. The chain joins TRBV4-1 to TRBJ2-7; 8 bases line up with TRBD2. The germline CDR1 and CDR2 sequences are MGHRA and YSYEKL. The CDR3 is 17 residues long. The junction had 11 bases not matched to a gene; V was cut back by 0 bases and J by 4 bases.

This chain connects TRBV7-3 to TRBJ2-5, with D uncertain. This CDR3 has 14 residues. V was pared by 3 bases and J by 2 bases, with 10 bases between. Germline V gene sequence: CDR1 SGHTA, CDR2 FQGTGA. The CDR3 reads CASSFRHSQETQYF. For the CDR3, the DNA is TGTGCCAGCAGCTTCCGACACTCGCAAGAGACCCAGTACTTC.

The gene calls are TRBV4-1 and TRBJ2-1; 11 nucleotides match TRBD2. The CDR3 is 16 residues long. The germline V gene encodes CDR1 MGHRA and CDR2 YSYEKL. V lost 4 bases, J lost 7 bases, and 9 bases stayed unmatched. The CDR3 sequence: CASSPRGLADLNEQFF. CDR3 coding DNA: TGCGCCAGCAGCCCCAGGGGACTAGCGGACCTAAATGAGCAGTTCTTC.

V and J are TRBV5-1 and TRBJ2-5, with D possibly TRBD2 on 6 matching bases. V was pared by 4 bases and J by 4 bases, with 17 bases between. The germline V gene encodes CDR1 SGHRS and CDR2 YFSETQ. The CDR3 totals 15 residues. The CDR3 spells CASSPGERGRETQYF. CDR3 in DNA: TGCGCCAGCAGCCCGGGGGAGAGAGGACGAGAGACCCAGTACTTC.